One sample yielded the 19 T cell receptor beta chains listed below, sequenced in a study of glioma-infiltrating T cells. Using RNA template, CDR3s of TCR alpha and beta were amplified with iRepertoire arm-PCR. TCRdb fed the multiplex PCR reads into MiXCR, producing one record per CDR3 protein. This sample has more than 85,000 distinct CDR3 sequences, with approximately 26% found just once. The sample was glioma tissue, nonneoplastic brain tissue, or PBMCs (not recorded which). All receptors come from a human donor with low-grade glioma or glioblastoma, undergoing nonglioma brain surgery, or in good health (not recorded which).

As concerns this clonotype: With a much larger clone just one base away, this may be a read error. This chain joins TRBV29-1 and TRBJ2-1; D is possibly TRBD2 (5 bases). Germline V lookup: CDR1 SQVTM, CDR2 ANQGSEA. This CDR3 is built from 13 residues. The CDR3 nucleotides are TGCAGCGTTGGCGGGTTCTCCTACAATGATCAGTTCTTC. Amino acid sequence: CSVGGFSYNDQFF.

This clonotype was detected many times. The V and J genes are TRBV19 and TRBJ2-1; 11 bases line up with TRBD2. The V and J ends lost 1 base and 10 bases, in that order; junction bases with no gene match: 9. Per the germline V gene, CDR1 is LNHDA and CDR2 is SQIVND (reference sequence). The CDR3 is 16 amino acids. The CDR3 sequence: CASSIVTSGSWGEQFF. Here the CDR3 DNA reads TGTGCCAGTAGTATAGTAACTAGCGGGAGCTGGGGAGAGCAGTTCTTC.

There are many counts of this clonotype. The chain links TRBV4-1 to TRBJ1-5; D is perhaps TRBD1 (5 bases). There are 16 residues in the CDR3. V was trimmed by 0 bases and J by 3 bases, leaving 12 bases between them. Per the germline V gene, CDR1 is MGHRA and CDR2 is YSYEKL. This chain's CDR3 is CASSQDRATFNQPQHF. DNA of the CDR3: TGCGCCAGCAGCCAAGACAGGGCGACCTTCAATCAGCCCCAGCATTTT.

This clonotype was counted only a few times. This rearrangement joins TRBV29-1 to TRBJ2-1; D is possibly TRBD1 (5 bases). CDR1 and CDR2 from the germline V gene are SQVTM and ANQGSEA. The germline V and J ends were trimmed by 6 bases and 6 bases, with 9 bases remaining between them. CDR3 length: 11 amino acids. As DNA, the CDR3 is TGCAGCGTCGCCAGGGTCAATGAGCAGTTCTTC. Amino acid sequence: CSVARVNEQFF.

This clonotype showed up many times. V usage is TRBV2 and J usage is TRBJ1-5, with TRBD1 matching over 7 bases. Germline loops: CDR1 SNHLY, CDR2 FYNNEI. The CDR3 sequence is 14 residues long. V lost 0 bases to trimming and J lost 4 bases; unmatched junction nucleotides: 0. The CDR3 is CASSEATGNQPQHF. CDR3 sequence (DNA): TGTGCCAGCAGTGAAGCGACAGGGAATCAGCCCCAGCATTTT.

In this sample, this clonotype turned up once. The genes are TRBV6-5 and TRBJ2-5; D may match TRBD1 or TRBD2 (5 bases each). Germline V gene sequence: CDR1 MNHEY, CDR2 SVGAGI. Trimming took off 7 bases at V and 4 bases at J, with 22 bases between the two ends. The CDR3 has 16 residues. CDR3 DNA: TGTGCCAGCACCCCTCGCCCGGGGCGCGAGGGAGAGACCCAGTACTTC. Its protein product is CASTPRPGREGETQYF.

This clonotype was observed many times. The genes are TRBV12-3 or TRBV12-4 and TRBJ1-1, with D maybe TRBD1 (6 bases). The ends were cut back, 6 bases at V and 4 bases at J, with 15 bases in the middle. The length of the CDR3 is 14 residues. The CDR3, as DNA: TGTGCCAGCAGGCCGACAGGTTCGCCCACTGAAGCTTTCTTT. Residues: CASRPTGSPTEAFF.

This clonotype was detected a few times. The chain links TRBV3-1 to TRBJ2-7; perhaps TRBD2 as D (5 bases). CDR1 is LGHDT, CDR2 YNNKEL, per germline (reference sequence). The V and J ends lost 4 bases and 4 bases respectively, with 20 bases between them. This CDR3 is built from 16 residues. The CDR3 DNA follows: TGTGCCAGCAGCCGAATACCTATAACGAGGGTATACGAGCAGTACTTC. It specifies CASSRIPITRVYEQYF.

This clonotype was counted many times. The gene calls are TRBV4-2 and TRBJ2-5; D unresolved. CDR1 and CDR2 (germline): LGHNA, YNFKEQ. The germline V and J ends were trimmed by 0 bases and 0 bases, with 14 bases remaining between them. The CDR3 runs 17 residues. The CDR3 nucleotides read TGTGCCAGCAGCCAAGATTGGAACAGTATACACCAAGAGACCCAGTACTTC. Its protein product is CASSQDWNSIHQETQYF.

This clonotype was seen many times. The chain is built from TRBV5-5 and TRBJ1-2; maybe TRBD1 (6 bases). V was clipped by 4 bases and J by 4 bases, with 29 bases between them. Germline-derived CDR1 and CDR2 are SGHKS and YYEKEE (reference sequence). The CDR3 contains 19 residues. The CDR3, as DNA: TGTGCCAGCAGCCCCGGGGGCTCGGGGGCAGGGACGGCGCTCTATGGCTACACCTTC. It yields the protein CASSPGGSGAGTALYGYTF.

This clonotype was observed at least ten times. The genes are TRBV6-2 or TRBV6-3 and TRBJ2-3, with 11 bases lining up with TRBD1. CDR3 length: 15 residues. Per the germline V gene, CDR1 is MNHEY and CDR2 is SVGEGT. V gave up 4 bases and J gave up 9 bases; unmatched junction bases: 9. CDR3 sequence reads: CASSSSLGQGVTQYF. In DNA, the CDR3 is TGTGCCAGCAGTTCCTCCCTGGGACAGGGGGTCACGCAGTATTTT.

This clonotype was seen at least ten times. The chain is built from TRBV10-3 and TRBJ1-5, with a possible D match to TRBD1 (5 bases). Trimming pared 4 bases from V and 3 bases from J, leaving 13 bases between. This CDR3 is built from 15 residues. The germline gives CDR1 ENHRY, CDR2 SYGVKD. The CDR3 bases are TGTGCCATCAGTGGCCTGGGAGGGGTCAATCAGCCCCAGCATTTT. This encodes CAISGLGGVNQPQHF.

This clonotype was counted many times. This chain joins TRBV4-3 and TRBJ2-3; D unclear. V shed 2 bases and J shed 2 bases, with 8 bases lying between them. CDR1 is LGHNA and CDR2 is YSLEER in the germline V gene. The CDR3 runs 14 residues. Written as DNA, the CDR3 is TGCGCCAGCAGCCAAACTACGACCACAGATACGCAGTATTTT. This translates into CASSQTTTTDTQYF.

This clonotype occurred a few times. CDR3 region: CSVEEGRVTGEQYF. The CDR3 DNA reads as TGCAGCGTTGAAGAAGGCAGGGTCACCGGCGAGCAGTACTTC. The V call is TRBV29-1, the J call TRBJ2-7, with a tentative D call TRBD1 (5 bases). This CDR3 has 14 amino acids. The germline CDR1 and CDR2 sequences are SQVTM and ANQGSEA. The V end was cut by 0 bases, the J end by 6 bases, with 15 bases between.

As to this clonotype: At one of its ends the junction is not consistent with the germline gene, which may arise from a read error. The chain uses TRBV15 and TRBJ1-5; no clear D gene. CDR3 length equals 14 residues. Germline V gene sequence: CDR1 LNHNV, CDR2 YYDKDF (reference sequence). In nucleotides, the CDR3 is TGTGCCAGCAAGGCAGGATATAGCAATCAGACCCAGCATTTT. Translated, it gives CASKAGYSNQTQHF. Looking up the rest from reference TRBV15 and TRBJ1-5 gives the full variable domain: DAMVIQNPRYQVTQFGKPVTLSCSQTLNHNVMYWYQQKSSQAPKLLFHYYDKDFNNEADTPDNFQSRRPNTSFCFLDIRSPGLGDTAMYLCASKAGYSNQTQHFGDGTRLSIL.

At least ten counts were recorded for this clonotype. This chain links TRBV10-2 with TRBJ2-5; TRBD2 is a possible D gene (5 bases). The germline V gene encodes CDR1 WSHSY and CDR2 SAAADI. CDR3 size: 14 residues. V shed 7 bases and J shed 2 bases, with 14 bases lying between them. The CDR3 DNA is TGCGCCAGCATCTCCCCCAGAGGGCAAGAGACCCAGTACTTC. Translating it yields CASISPRGQETQYF.

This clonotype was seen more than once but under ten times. The CDR3 sequence: CASSQDSINRQTQYF. DNA of the CDR3: TGCGCCAGCAGCCAAGATTCGATAAACCGGCAGACCCAGTACTTC. The V call is TRBV4-1, the J call TRBJ2-5; D unclear. The CDR3 loop spans 15 amino acids. Germline CDR1 reads MGHRA; CDR2 reads YSYEKL. V was shortened by 0 bases and J by 6 bases, with 14 bases between the two germline ends.

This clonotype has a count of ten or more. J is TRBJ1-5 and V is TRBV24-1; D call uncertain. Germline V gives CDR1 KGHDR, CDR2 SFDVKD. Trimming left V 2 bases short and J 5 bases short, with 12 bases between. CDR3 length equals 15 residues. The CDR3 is CATSDSRTHDQPQHF. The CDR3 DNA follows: TGTGCCACCAGTGATTCCCGGACTCACGATCAGCCCCAGCATTTT.

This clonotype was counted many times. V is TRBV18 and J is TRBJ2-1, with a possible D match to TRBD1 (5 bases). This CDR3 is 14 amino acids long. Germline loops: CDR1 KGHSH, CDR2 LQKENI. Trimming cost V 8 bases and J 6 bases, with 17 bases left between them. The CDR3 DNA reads TGTGCCAGCAGTTACGGAACAGGCAGCAATGAGCAGTTCTTC. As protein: CASSYGTGSNEQFF.